The 30 T cell receptor beta chains presented below share a single source sample, sequenced in a study of breast tumors, draining lymph nodes, adjacent tissues. TCRdb used MiXCR to reprocess the multiplex PCR reads, holding one entry per CDR3 protein. The sample consists of more than 200,000 distinct CDR3 sequences, approximately 31% of them appearing once. Axillary draining lymph nodes of breast cancer patients supplied the node samples. Source material: axillary lymph node tissue. The source of these receptors is a female donor with breast cancer. Some clones in this sample may be carry-over from other donors' samples.

Regarding this clonotype: A read error is likely, as this CDR3 ends without the conserved phenylalanine or tryptophan. The chain employs TRBV7-7 and TRBJ2-7; 12 nucleotides match TRBD2. The CDR3 sequence is 13 residues long. The germline CDR1 and CDR2 sequences are SSHAT and FNYEAQ (reference sequence). The CDR3 sequence is CASSPLAGGGQYL. In DNA, the CDR3 is TGTGCTAGCAGCCCACTAGCGGGAGGCGGGCAGTACCTC.

This clonotype was observed at least ten times. A much larger clone sits a single nucleotide away, making a read error possible. For the CDR3, the DNA is TGTGCCAGCAGCCCTGGGACAGGGGGCAAGGTGACCCAGCACTTC. It yields the protein CASSPGTGGKVTQHF. J is TRBJ2-5 and V is TRBV7-9; the match to TRBD1 covers 12 bases. Germline CDR1 reads SEHNR; CDR2 reads FQNEAQ (reference sequence). The CDR3 totals 15 residues.

This clonotype was counted ten times or more. The chain is built from TRBV7-2 and TRBJ2-7, with D tentatively TRBD1 (5 bases). The CDR3 has 13 amino acids. V lost 2 bases and J 8 bases, leaving 13 bases between the germline ends. The V gene's germline CDR1 is SGHTA and CDR2 FQGNSA. CDR3 sequence: CASSLIPQEKQYF. CDR3 sequence (DNA): TGTGCCAGCAGCTTAATCCCACAGGAGAAGCAGTACTTC.

The V call is TRBV20-1, the J call TRBJ1-5; D is unclear. In germline, CDR1 is DFQATT, CDR2 SNEGSKA (reference sequence). Trimming took off 1 base at V and 7 bases at J, with 8 bases between the two ends. The CDR3 length is 12 residues. The DNA of the CDR3 is TGCAGTGCTAGAGCCGTAGGACAGCCCCAGCATTTT. Translated: CSARAVGQPQHF.

This clonotype was detected ten times or more. The chain employs TRBV3-1 and TRBJ2-2; 9 nucleotides agree with TRBD2. There are 15 residues in the CDR3. V was clipped by 4 bases and J by 3 bases; unmatched bases: 3. Germline V gene data show CDR1 as LGHDT and CDR2 as YNNKEL (reference sequence). Here the CDR3 DNA reads TGTGCCAGCAGCCCGGGACTAGCCGACACCGGGGAGCTGTTTTTT. This gives the protein CASSPGLADTGELFF.

This clonotype was seen many times. This chain joins TRBV7-3 and TRBJ2-5; 7 bases agree with TRBD1. The junction had 7 bases not matched to a gene; V was cut back by 1 base and J by 2 bases. CDR1 and CDR2 from the germline V gene are SGHTA and FQGTGA. The CDR3 runs to 16 residues. The CDR3 DNA sequence: TGTGCCAGCAGCTTAAATATCAGGGGGAAACAAGAGACCCAGTACTTC. Its translation is CASSLNIRGKQETQYF.

This clonotype was found once. The V gene is TRBV29-1, the J gene TRBJ2-3, with 7 bases lining up with TRBD2. Per the germline V gene, CDR1 is SQVTM and CDR2 is ANQGSEA. This CDR3 comprises 14 residues. V dropped 3 bases and J dropped 6; count of bases not matched to a gene: 9. The CDR3 DNA sequence: TGCAGCGTTGAGGGGGGAGGGTGGTCCGATACGCAGTATTTT. Amino acid sequence: CSVEGGGWSDTQYF.

The chain is built from TRBV4-2 and TRBJ2-4, with 8 bases identical to TRBD2. With V trimmed by 6 bases and J by 4 bases, 14 bases remained unmatched. The CDR3 length is 17 residues. Germline CDR1 LGHNA, CDR2 YNFKEQ. The CDR3 DNA follows: TGTGCCAGCAGTTTGCCCAGCGGGAGTTCGGGTAAAAACATTCAGTACTTC. This sequence encodes CASSLPSGSSGKNIQYF.

This clonotype was seen at least ten times. The chain employs TRBV4-1 and TRBJ2-3; D perhaps matches TRBD1 (7 bases). V lost 4 bases, J lost 2 bases, and 16 bases lay in between. The CDR3 is 16 residues long. CDR1 and CDR2 (germline): MGHRA, YSYEKL. DNA for the CDR3: TGCGCCAGCAGCCCACGCGGGACAGAAGCCACAGATACGCAGTATTTT. It encodes CASSPRGTEATDTQYF.

The table lists this clonotype with many counts. This rearrangement joins TRBV13 to TRBJ2-3, with unresolved D. The CDR3 is 14 amino acids. Trimming took 0 bases from V and 1 from J, leaving 5 bases between them. Germline assignment: CDR1 PRHDT and CDR2 FYEKMQ (reference sequence). The CDR3 loop is CASSLGRRTDTQYF. CDR3 bases: TGTGCCAGCAGCTTAGGTCGGCGCACAGATACGCAGTATTTT.

Regarding this clonotype: This may come from a read error, since a much larger clone is one base off. V gene TRBV27 combines with J gene TRBJ1-5; 8 bases agree with TRBD1. The V gene end was trimmed by 4 bases and the J gene end by 4 bases; junction bases not matched to a gene: 6. In germline, CDR1 is MNHEY, CDR2 SMNVEV (reference sequence). The CDR3 has 15 residues. The CDR3 DNA reads as TGTGCCAGCAGTTCACAGGGGGGGGCAAATCAGCCCCAGCATTTT. Residues: CASSSQGGANQPQHF.

The sample holds many counts of this clonotype. This chain connects TRBV7-2 to TRBJ1-2; D is unclear. The CDR3 spans 14 residues. Germline CDR1 is SGHTA and CDR2 is FQGNSA. The V end lost 1 base, the J end lost 7 bases, and 13 bases lay between the germline ends. The CDR3 is CASSLEVQAAGYTF. CDR3 coding DNA: TGTGCCAGCAGCTTAGAAGTCCAAGCCGCTGGCTACACCTTC.

This clonotype was seen ten or more times. This chain uses TRBV10-2 with TRBJ1-5; TRBD1 might be the D (5 bases). The CDR3 length is 13 residues. Trimming cost V 6 bases and J 4 bases, with 10 bases left between them. CDR1 and CDR2 (germline): WSHSY, SAAADI. The CDR3 loop reads CASREQVNQPQHF. CDR3 sequence (DNA): TGCGCCAGCAGAGAACAGGTGAATCAGCCCCAGCATTTT.

Ten or more counts support this clonotype. The chain uses TRBV4-2 and TRBJ2-5; maybe TRBD2 (6 bases). The V and J ends lost 5 bases and 5 bases respectively, with 15 bases between them. The CDR3 contains 14 residues. Germline V gives CDR1 LGHNA, CDR2 YNFKEQ. This CDR3 is CASSESGGLETQYF. The CDR3 DNA follows: TGTGCCAGCAGCGAAAGTGGAGGGTTGGAGACCCAGTACTTC.

This clonotype was counted ten times or more. The chain uses TRBV19 and TRBJ2-2; TRBD1 aligns across 8 bases. Germline-derived CDR1 and CDR2 are LNHDA and SQIVND (reference sequence). V lost 10 bases, J lost 2 bases, and 6 bases stayed unmatched. This CDR3 is built from 14 residues. For the CDR3, the DNA is TGTGCCACCAGGGGGCCACACAACACCGGGGAGCTGTTTTTT. It is translated as CATRGPHNTGELFF. Full variable domain (missing parts from reference TRBV19 and TRBJ2-2): DGGITQSPKYLFRKEGQNVTLSCEQNLNHDAMYWYRQDPGQGLRLIYYSQIVNDFQKGDIAEGYSVSREKKESFPLTVTSAQKNPTAFYLCATRGPHNTGELFFGEGSRLTVL.

On this clonotype: A much more abundant neighbour one base away suggests this may be a read error. It is likely a read error, because the conserved phenylalanine at the end of the CDR3 is missing. This chain connects TRBV19 to TRBJ2-5; no definite D call. The CDR3 sequence is 16 residues long. Trimming took 7 bases from V and 2 from J, leaving 20 bases between them. The germline gives CDR1 LNHDA, CDR2 SQIVND (reference sequence). In nucleotides, the CDR3 is TGTGCCAGTACCTCCAGAGGCTCGGCAGGTCAAGAGACCCAGTACTCC. Its translation is CASTSRGSAGQETQYS.

This chain joins TRBV11-2 and TRBJ1-1, with D tentatively TRBD1 (5 bases). Per germline, CDR1 SGHAT and CDR2 FQNNGV. Trimming cost V 8 bases and J 1 base, with 20 bases left between them. CDR3 length: 16 amino acids. CDR3 DNA sequence: TGTGCCAGCGCTTCGTGGAGGGGAGGCGGGAACACTGAAGCTTTCTTT. As protein: CASASWRGGGNTEAFF.

This clonotype was detected many times. The chain carries TRBV2 and TRBJ1-4; TRBD1 might be the D (6 bases). Trimming took off 5 bases at V and 5 bases at J, with 12 bases between the two ends. In germline, CDR1 is SNHLY, CDR2 FYNNEI. CDR3 length: 14 residues. The CDR3 DNA follows: TGTGCCAGCAGTTTATCCGGGGGCAATGAAAAACTGTTTTTT. This sequence encodes CASSLSGGNEKLFF.

This clonotype was counted a few times. A much bigger clone sits one base away, suggesting this may be a read error. The chain joins TRBV11-2 to TRBJ2-1; D might be TRBD1 or TRBD2, each matching 5 bases. CDR3 size: 15 residues. CDR1 SGHAT and CDR2 FQNNGV come from the germline V gene. V shed 5 bases and J shed 9 bases, with 20 bases lying between them. The CDR3 loop is CASSPTRGTYVEQFF. In DNA, the CDR3 is TGTGCCAGCAGCCCTACTAGGGGTACGTACGTTGAGCAGTTCTTC.

As to this clonotype: No conserved phenylalanine or tryptophan ends this CDR3, so it is likely a read error. It is unclear where the CDR3 begins or ends on the DNA, so no DNA is shown, and the CDR3 is as TCRdb lists it. J is TRBJ2-1 and V is TRBV9. Germline V gene data show CDR1 as SGDLS and CDR2 as YYNGEE. The CDR3 spans 15 residues, counting both ends. The CDR3 loop reads CASSLARRAPTMSSE.

The chain links TRBV2 to TRBJ2-3, with a weak D call TRBD2 (5 bases). The CDR3 covers 14 residues. Looked up from germline, CDR1 is SNHLY and CDR2 is FYNNEI. Trimming cost V 7 bases and J 0 bases, with 11 bases left between them. CDR3 loop: CASIRGSSTDTQYF. CDR3 nucleotide sequence: TGTGCCAGCATACGGGGATCTAGCACAGATACGCAGTATTTT.

The chain is built from TRBV2 and TRBJ1-1, with D possibly being TRBD1 (5 bases). The V and J ends lost 11 bases and 0 bases respectively, with 13 bases between them. This CDR3 is built from 13 residues. Germline V gene data show CDR1 as SNHLY and CDR2 as FYNNEI. The CDR3 sequence: CASAGGVNTEAFF. The CDR3, as DNA: TGTGCCTCGGCGGGGGGAGTGAACACTGAAGCTTTCTTT. Drawing the rest from reference TRBV2 and TRBJ1-1, the complete variable domain is EPEVTQTPSHQVTQMGQEVILRCVPISNHLYFYWYRQILGQKVEFLVSFYNNEISEKSEIFDDQFSVERPDGSNFTLKIRSTKLEDSAMYFCASAGGVNTEAFFGQGTRLTVV.

This clonotype was recorded a few times. A clone one base away is much larger, so this may be a read error. The chain couples TRBV13 to TRBJ2-3; D unresolved. The V and J ends lost 4 bases and 10 bases respectively, with 12 bases between them. CDR3 length: 12 residues. Germline assignment: CDR1 PRHDT and CDR2 FYEKMQ (reference sequence). As DNA, the CDR3 is TGTGCCAGCAGCTCACCTAGGTCCGCGCAGTATTTT. Translation gives CASSSPRSAQYF.

This clonotype has ten or more counts. The rearrangement links TRBV5-1 to TRBJ2-1; 9 bases are a match to TRBD1. V was pared by 5 bases and J by 4 bases, with 10 bases of the junction left unmatched. CDR3 length equals 16 residues. Germline assignment: CDR1 SGHRS and CDR2 YFSETQ. The CDR3 coding sequence is TGCGCCAGCAGTTTGAATCCCGGGACAGGGTACAATGAGCAGTTCTTC. Its protein product is CASSLNPGTGYNEQFF. Full variable domain (remainder filled in from reference TRBV5-1 and TRBJ2-1): KAGVTQTPRYLIKTRGQQVTLSCSPISGHRSVSWYQQTPGQGLQFLFEYFSETQRNKGNFPGRFSGRQFSNSRSEMNVSTLELGDSALYLCASSLNPGTGYNEQFFGPGTRLTVL.

Many counts were recorded for this clonotype. The chain recombines TRBV7-9 with TRBJ2-6; TRBD1 aligns across 9 bases. Trimming took 5 bases from V and 0 from J; bases not matched to a gene: 11. Germline CDR1 is SEHNR and CDR2 is FQNEAQ (reference sequence). CDR3 size: 19 residues. The CDR3 spells CASSHRPGQGFSGANVLTF. The CDR3 region has the DNA TGTGCCAGCAGCCACCGACCCGGACAGGGGTTCTCTGGGGCCAACGTCCTGACTTTC.

This clonotype was counted many times. This chain joins TRBV20-1 and TRBJ2-3; 9 bases are a match to TRBD2. The germline V gene has CDR1 DFQATT and CDR2 SNEGSKA (reference sequence). The CDR3 is 15 residues long. V shed 0 bases, J shed 5 bases, and the junction held 6 bases outside the gene matches. The CDR3 region has the DNA TGCAGTGCTAGAGAGCGGGAGGGCCCGGGAGATACGCAGTATTTT. It codes for CSAREREGPGDTQYF.

This clonotype was picked up one time. This chain uses TRBV20-1 with TRBJ2-1; 8 bases map to TRBD1. The CDR3 length is 16 residues. J was trimmed by 5 bases and V by 0 bases; bases with no gene match: 9. Germline CDR1 reads DFQATT; CDR2 reads SNEGSKA (reference sequence). The CDR3: CSARDLGQGENNEQFF. CDR3 sequence (DNA): TGCAGTGCTAGAGATCTCGGACAGGGAGAGAACAATGAGCAGTTCTTC.

This clonotype appeared once. The chain uses TRBV20-1 and TRBJ1-4; D uncertain. The CDR3 sequence is 14 residues long. The germline V gene encodes CDR1 DFQATT and CDR2 SNEGSKA (reference sequence). V dropped 2 bases and J dropped 6 bases, with 13 bases sitting between them. Here the CDR3 reads CSARLAGGYEKLFF. The CDR3 DNA reads as TGCAGTGCTAGATTGGCGGGAGGGTATGAAAAACTGTTTTTT.

With respect to this clonotype: Just one base apart from a much larger clone, this may be a read error. V is TRBV11-3 and J is TRBJ2-6; tentatively, D is TRBD1 (6 bases). Germline V gene sequence: CDR1 SGHNT, CDR2 YENEEA. The CDR3 consists of 15 residues. V lost 5 bases and J 9 bases, leaving 17 bases between the germline ends. DNA for the CDR3: TGTGCCAGCAGCCTGGGGACACTTACGGGCAACGTCCTGACTTTC. Residues: CASSLGTLTGNVLTF.

As to this clonotype: The junction departs from germline at one end; a sequencing error may be responsible. The chain recombines TRBV7-3 with TRBJ2-3; 9 nucleotides align to TRBD2. Germline values: CDR1 SGHTA, CDR2 FQGTGA. The CDR3 length is 15 residues. CDR3 sequence reads: CASGLGAGGVDTQYF. CDR3 coding DNA: TGTGCCAGCGGCTTAGGGGCGGGAGGGGTAGATACGCAGTATTTT.